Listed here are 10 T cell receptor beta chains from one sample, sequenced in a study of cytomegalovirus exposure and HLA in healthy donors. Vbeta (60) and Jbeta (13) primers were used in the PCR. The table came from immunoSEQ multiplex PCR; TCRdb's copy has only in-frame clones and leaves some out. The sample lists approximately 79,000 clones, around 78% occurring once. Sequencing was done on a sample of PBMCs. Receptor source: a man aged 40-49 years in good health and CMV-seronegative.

CDR3 sequence reads: CASSLPQGLYEQYF. The CDR3 coding sequence is TGTGCCAGCAGCTTGCCACAAGGACTCTACGAGCAGTACTTC. J is TRBJ2-7 and V is TRBV5-6; TRBD2 might be the D (5 bases). Germline values: CDR1 SGHDT, CDR2 YYEEEE. V was trimmed by 1 base and J by 3 bases, leaving 11 bases between them. This CDR3 region has 14 residues.

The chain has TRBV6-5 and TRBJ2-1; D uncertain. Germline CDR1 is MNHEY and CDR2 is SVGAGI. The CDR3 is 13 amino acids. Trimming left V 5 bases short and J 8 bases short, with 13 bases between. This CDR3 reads CASSGPRGYEQFF. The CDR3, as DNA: TGTGCCAGCAGTGGCCCCCGAGGCTATGAGCAGTTCTTC.

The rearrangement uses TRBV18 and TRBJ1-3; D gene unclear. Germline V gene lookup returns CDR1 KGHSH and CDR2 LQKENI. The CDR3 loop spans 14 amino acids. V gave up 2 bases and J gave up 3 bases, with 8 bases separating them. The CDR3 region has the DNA TGTGCCAGCTCACCAGGTCGCAGTGGAAACACCATATATTTT. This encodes CASSPGRSGNTIYF. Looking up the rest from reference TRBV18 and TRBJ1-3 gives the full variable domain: NAGVMQNPRHLVRRRGQEARLRCSPMKGHSHVYWYRQLPEEGLKFMVYLQKENIIDESGMPKERFSAEFPKEGPSILRIQQVVRGDSAAYFCASSPGRSGNTIYFGEGSWLTVV.

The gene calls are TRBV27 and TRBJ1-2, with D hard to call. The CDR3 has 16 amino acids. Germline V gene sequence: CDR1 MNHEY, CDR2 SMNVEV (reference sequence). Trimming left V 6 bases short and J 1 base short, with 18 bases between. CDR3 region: CASSLSPGLINYGYTF. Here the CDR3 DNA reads TGTGCCAGCAGCCTAAGTCCGGGTCTAATTAACTATGGCTACACCTTC.

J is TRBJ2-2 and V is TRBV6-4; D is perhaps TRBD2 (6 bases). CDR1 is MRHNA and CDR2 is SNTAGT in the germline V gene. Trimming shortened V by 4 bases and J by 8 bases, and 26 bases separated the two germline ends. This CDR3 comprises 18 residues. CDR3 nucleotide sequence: TGTGCCAGCAGTGGGATGCCAACTAGCCCCAATCAAGTGGGGGAGCTGTTTTTT. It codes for CASSGMPTSPNQVGELFF.

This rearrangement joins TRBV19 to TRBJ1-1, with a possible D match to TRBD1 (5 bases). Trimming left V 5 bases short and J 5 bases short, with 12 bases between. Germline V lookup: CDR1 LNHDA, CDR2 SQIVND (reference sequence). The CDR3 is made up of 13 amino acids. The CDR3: CASSPRGWTEAFF. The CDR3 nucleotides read TGTGCCAGTAGTCCCCGGGGGTGGACTGAAGCTTTCTTT.

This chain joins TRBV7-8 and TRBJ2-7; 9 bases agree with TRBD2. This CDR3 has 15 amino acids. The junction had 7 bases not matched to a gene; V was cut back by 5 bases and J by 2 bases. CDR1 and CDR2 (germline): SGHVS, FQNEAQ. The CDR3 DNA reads TGTGCCAGCAGCACGACTAGCGGCTCACCCTACGAGCAGTACTTC. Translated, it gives CASSTTSGSPYEQYF.

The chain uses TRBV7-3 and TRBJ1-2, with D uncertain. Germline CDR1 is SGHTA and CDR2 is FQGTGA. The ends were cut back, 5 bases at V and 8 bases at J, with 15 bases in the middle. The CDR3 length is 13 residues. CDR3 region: CASSPSTEVGYTF. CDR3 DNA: TGTGCCAGCAGCCCCTCTACCGAGGTGGGCTACACCTTC.

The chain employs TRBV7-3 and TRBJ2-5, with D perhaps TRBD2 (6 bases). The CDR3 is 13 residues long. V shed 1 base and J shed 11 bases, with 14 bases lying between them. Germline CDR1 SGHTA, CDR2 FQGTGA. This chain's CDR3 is CASSLIGRGEQYF. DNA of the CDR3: TGTGCCAGCAGCTTAATCGGACGCGGGGAGCAGTACTTC.

The CDR3 DNA sequence: TGTGCCAGCAGCACGAGACAGGGGCTCTCCTACAATGAGCAGTTCTTC. Translating it yields CASSTRQGLSYNEQFF. J is TRBJ2-1 and V is TRBV9; 8 bases line up with TRBD1. Trimming at V came to 4 bases and at J to 0 bases, leaving 6 bases not matched to a gene. The CDR3 sequence is 16 residues long. Germline V gives CDR1 SGDLS, CDR2 YYNGEE.